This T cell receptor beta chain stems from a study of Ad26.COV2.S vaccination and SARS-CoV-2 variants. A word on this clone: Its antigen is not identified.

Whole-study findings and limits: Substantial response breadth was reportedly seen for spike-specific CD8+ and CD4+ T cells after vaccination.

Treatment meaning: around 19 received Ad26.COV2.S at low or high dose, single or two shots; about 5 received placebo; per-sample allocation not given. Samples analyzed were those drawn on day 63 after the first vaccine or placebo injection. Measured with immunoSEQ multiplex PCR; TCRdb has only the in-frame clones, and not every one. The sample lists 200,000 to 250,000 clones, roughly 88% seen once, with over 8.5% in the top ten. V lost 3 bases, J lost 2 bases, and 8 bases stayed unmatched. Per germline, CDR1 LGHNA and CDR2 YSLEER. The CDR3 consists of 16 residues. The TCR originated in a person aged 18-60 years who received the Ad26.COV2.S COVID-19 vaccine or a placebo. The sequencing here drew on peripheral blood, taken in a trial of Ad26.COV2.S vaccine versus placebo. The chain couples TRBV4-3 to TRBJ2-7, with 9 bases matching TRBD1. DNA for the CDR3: TGCGCCAGCAGCCATGATGAGGGGGACAGGGCCTACGAGCAGTACTTC. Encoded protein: CASSHDEGDRAYEQYF.